The next 32 T cell receptor beta chains were all read from a single sample in a study of blood T cell repertoires in COVID-19. The repertoire was sequenced with immunoSEQ multiplex PCR; TCRdb's copy has only in-frame clones and lacks some. The sample lists about 50,000 clones; approximately 83% were seen once. The sequenced material came from peripheral blood. The receptors were sampled from a human donor in a cohort sampled during active COVID-19. The donor label of this sample is uncertain.

The chain joins TRBV19 to TRBJ1-5, with TRBD1 as a possible D gene (6 bases). V lost 8 bases, J lost 3 bases, and 11 bases lay in between. The CDR3 loop spans 13 amino acids. CDR1 is LNHDA, CDR2 SQIVND, per germline (reference sequence). The CDR3 reads CASRWGHNQPQHF. The CDR3, as DNA: TGTGCCAGTCGGTGGGGACACAATCAGCCCCAGCATTTT.

V gene TRBV2 combines with J gene TRBJ1-5, with D tentatively TRBD1 (5 bases). The germline V and J ends were trimmed by 1 base and 4 bases, with 14 bases remaining between them. The CDR3 is made up of 16 amino acids. CDR1 and CDR2 (germline): SNHLY, FYNNEI. The CDR3 DNA is TGTGCCAGCAGTGAAGGCCCAGGGAAACCTAATCAGCCCCAGCATTTT. This translates into CASSEGPGKPNQPQHF.

This clone is a singleton in its sample. The gene calls are TRBV5-6 and TRBJ1-1; no clear D. CDR1 and CDR2 from the germline V gene are SGHDT and YYEEEE. Trimming removed 0 bases at V and 5 bases at J, with 14 bases between. CDR3 size: 15 residues. CDR3: CASSLAGYGGTEAFF. As DNA, the CDR3 is TGTGCCAGCAGCTTGGCCGGGTATGGAGGGACTGAAGCTTTCTTT.

In the case of this clone: One junction end does not reproduce the germline sequence, and a read error may be involved. This chain uses TRBV19 with TRBJ1-2; 10 nucleotides align to TRBD1. Germline CDR1 is LNHDA and CDR2 is SQIVND (reference sequence). The CDR3 is 17 amino acids. The CDR3 DNA is TGTGCCAGTAGTTCCGACAGGGGGCGAAACCCCCTTCGTGGCCACACCTTC. This encodes CASSSDRGRNPLRGHTF.

The chain has TRBV5-1 and TRBJ2-2, with 8 bases that match TRBD1. The germline CDR1 and CDR2 sequences are SGHRS and YFSETQ. The trim removed 4 bases at V and 1 base at J, leaving 6 bases unmatched. The CDR3 spans 16 residues. The CDR3 protein is CASSASGTGNTGELFF. Here the CDR3 DNA reads TGCGCCAGCAGCGCCTCCGGGACAGGGAACACCGGGGAGCTGTTTTTT.

The chain carries TRBV7-9 and TRBJ1-4, with D perhaps matching TRBD1 (5 bases). Per germline, CDR1 SEHNR and CDR2 FQNEAQ (reference sequence). The V end was cut by 4 bases, the J end by 0 bases, with 15 bases between. This CDR3 is 17 amino acids long. The CDR3 protein is CASSYGLTVATNEKLFF. CDR3 DNA sequence: TGTGCCAGCAGCTACGGTTTGACAGTCGCAACTAATGAAAAACTGTTTTTT. The full variable domain, its missing parts supplied by reference TRBV7-9 and TRBJ1-4, is DTGVSQNPRHKITKRGQNVTFRCDPISEHNRLYWYRQTLGQGPEFLTYFQNEAQLEKSRLLSDRFSAERPKGSFSTLEIQRTEQGDSAMYLCASSYGLTVATNEKLFFGSGTQLSVL.

This clone appeared a single time. This chain uses TRBV2 with TRBJ1-2; D uncertain. Trimming cost V 4 bases and J 9 bases, with 6 bases left between them. This CDR3 comprises 10 residues. Germline V gives CDR1 SNHLY, CDR2 FYNNEI. The CDR3 bases are TGTGCCAGCAGTGCTGACAGCTACACCTTC. This translates into CASSADSYTF.

The V call is TRBV4-1, the J call TRBJ1-2; D not resolved. This CDR3 has 14 residues. CDR1 is MGHRA and CDR2 is YSYEKL in the germline V gene. Trimming removed 0 bases at V and 3 bases at J, with 8 bases between. The CDR3 protein is CASSQDPGHYGYTF. In nucleotides, the CDR3 is TGCGCCAGCAGCCAAGATCCTGGGCACTATGGCTACACCTTC.

The chain has TRBV6-2 or TRBV6-3 and TRBJ2-1; 14 bases map to TRBD2. Germline trimming cut 3 bases from V and 7 bases from J; bases unmatched to any gene: 5. Germline assignment: CDR1 MNHEY and CDR2 SVGEGT. There are 16 residues in the CDR3. The CDR3 region has the DNA TGTGCCAGCAGTTATGAGACTAGCGGGGGGGCAAATGAGCAGTTCTTC. Its protein product is CASSYETSGGANEQFF.

The chain combines TRBV7-2 with TRBJ2-7; tentative D call: TRBD2 (5 bases). Between the trimmed V and J ends, which lost 1 base and 0 bases, there was a span of 13 bases. This CDR3 contains 16 residues. Germline CDR1 and CDR2: SGHTA and FQGNSA. Here the CDR3 DNA reads TGTGCCAGCAGCTTAGAATGGAGGCAGCCCTCCTACGAGCAGTACTTC. It codes for CASSLEWRQPSYEQYF.

This clone was seen a single time. The chain is built from TRBV6-6 and TRBJ2-5; possible D gene TRBD1, 6 bases. The CDR3 length is 14 residues. CDR1 and CDR2 from the germline V gene are MNHNY and SVGAGI (reference sequence). The V and J ends lost 6 bases and 1 base respectively, with 12 bases between them. The CDR3 DNA sequence: TGTGCCAGCAGAGCCCAGGGGACCCAAGAGACCCAGTACTTC. Amino acids: CASRAQGTQETQYF.

The V call is TRBV6-5, the J call TRBJ1-5; D is uncertain. CDR3 length equals 13 residues. Germline V gene data show CDR1 as MNHEY and CDR2 as SVGAGI. V was pared by 5 bases and J by 4 bases, with 9 bases between. The CDR3 nucleotides are TGTGCCAGCAGTAGGGAGCAAAATCAGCCCCAGCATTTT. Residues: CASSREQNQPQHF.

The rearrangement uses TRBV19 and TRBJ2-7, with 8 bases identical to TRBD1. V shed 3 bases, J shed 5 bases, and the junction held 6 bases outside the gene matches. The germline V gene has CDR1 LNHDA and CDR2 SQIVND (reference sequence). The CDR3 has 14 amino acids. For the CDR3, the DNA is TGTGCCAGTAGTATTGGGACAGGTCGAGACGAGCAGTACTTC. Encoded protein: CASSIGTGRDEQYF.

This chain links TRBV11-2 with TRBJ2-3; 11 bases align to TRBD2. V was pared by 4 bases and J by 4 bases, with 10 bases of the junction left unmatched. This CDR3 region has 17 residues. Germline loops: CDR1 SGHAT, CDR2 FQNNGV. The CDR3 region has the DNA TGTGCCAGCAGCTCCAGAACTAGCGGGGGAGGAGCAGATACGCAGTATTTT. Translated: CASSSRTSGGGADTQYF.

The J gene is TRBJ2-5, the V gene TRBV29-1, with D tentatively TRBD2 (6 bases). V was pared by 3 bases and J by 4 bases, with 15 bases between. The germline CDR1 and CDR2 sequences are SQVTM and ANQGSEA. The CDR3 covers 14 residues. The CDR3 DNA reads as TGCAGCGTTGACGGTAGCGGAAAGGGAGAGACCCAGTACTTC. This codes for CSVDGSGKGETQYF.

The V gene is TRBV11-2, the J gene TRBJ2-7; 16 nucleotides match TRBD2. This CDR3 has 17 amino acids. Germline V gene sequence: CDR1 SGHAT, CDR2 FQNNGV. V lost 7 bases to trimming and J lost 5 bases; unmatched junction nucleotides: 11. CDR3 sequence reads: CASNPGLAGGGVHEQYF. CDR3 DNA sequence: TGTGCCAGCAACCCGGGACTAGCGGGGGGGGGCGTCCACGAGCAGTACTTC.

The genes are TRBV29-1 and TRBJ1-1; 7 bases fit TRBD1. Trimming at V came to 6 bases and at J to 1 base, leaving 5 bases not matched to a gene. Germline assignment: CDR1 SQVTM and CDR2 ANQGSEA. This CDR3 comprises 13 residues. CDR3 nucleotide sequence: TGCAGCGTGGACCGACAGGGGAACACTGAAGCTTTCTTT. Residues: CSVDRQGNTEAFF.

J is TRBJ1-2 and V is TRBV12-3 or TRBV12-4; D might be TRBD1 (6 bases). The V and J ends lost 5 bases and 1 base respectively, with 8 bases between them. The CDR3 has 13 amino acids. Written as DNA, the CDR3 is TGTGCCAGCAGTACGGACAGTAACTATGGCTACACCTTC. Translated: CASSTDSNYGYTF.

Only one count was recorded for this clone. In DNA, the CDR3 is TGTGCCAGCAGCCCCTCTGGGCAGGGCCAGCCCCAGCATTTT. Its protein is CASSPSGQGQPQHF. The chain employs TRBV7-2 and TRBJ1-5, with D possibly TRBD1 on 5 matching bases. The V and J ends lost 5 bases and 7 bases respectively, with 15 bases between them. The CDR3 covers 14 residues. The germline gives CDR1 SGHTA, CDR2 FQGNSA.

V gene TRBV5-1 combines with J gene TRBJ2-7, with a weak D call TRBD1 (5 bases). The germline gives CDR1 SGHRS, CDR2 YFSETQ. This CDR3 is 15 amino acids long. The ends were cut back, 0 bases at V and 1 base at J, with 11 bases in the middle. The CDR3 sequence: CASSLDPGPSYEQYF. The CDR3 nucleotides read TGCGCCAGCAGCTTGGATCCAGGGCCATCCTACGAGCAGTACTTC.

The V and J genes are TRBV11-2 and TRBJ1-1; TRBD1 might be the D (5 bases). V dropped 0 bases and J dropped 0 bases, with 8 bases sitting between them. This CDR3 comprises 15 residues. CDR1 is SGHAT, CDR2 FQNNGV, per germline. The CDR3 spells CASSLEAGLNTEAFF. The CDR3 DNA reads as TGTGCCAGCAGCTTAGAGGCAGGGTTGAACACTGAAGCTTTCTTT.

This clone was recorded once. J is TRBJ2-7 and V is TRBV5-8; 8 bases fit TRBD1. The V segment lost 4 bases and the J segment 1 base; nucleotides outside the gene matches: 7. This CDR3 spans 15 amino acids. Germline CDR1 is SGHTS and CDR2 is YDEGEE. The CDR3 sequence is CASSPRTGQSYEQYF. CDR3 bases: TGTGCCAGCAGCCCCCGGACAGGGCAGTCCTACGAGCAGTACTTC.

The V and J genes are TRBV9 and TRBJ1-3; D unclear. CDR3 size: 16 residues. The V end was cut by 0 bases, the J end by 1 base, with 11 bases between. Germline V gene sequence: CDR1 SGDLS, CDR2 YYNGEE. The CDR3 bases are TGTGCCAGCAGCGTAGAAGCCTATCGATCTGGAAACACCATATATTTT. Translation: CASSVEAYRSGNTIYF.

The chain joins TRBV4-1 to TRBJ2-1; no clear D gene. Germline CDR1 reads MGHRA; CDR2 reads YSYEKL. The CDR3 is made up of 17 amino acids. V lost 5 bases to trimming and J lost 3 bases, with 20 bases between them. CDR3 sequence (DNA): TGCGCCAGCAGCTTGCGTTCGGGTCCGAACGTCTACAATGAGCAGTTCTTC. This encodes CASSLRSGPNVYNEQFF.

The V and J genes are TRBV5-6 and TRBJ1-6; 7 bases map to TRBD1. Trimming removed 4 bases from V and 16 bases from J; junction bases left unmatched: 17. Germline lookup yields CDR1 SGHDT and CDR2 YYEEEE. CDR3 length: 15 residues. The CDR3 DNA follows: TGTGCCAGCAGCCACCAAAGCCGGACAGGCAAAAGTCTCCACTTT. This sequence encodes CASSHQSRTGKSLHF.

This clone was counted a few times. The rearrangement joins TRBV7-9 to TRBJ1-5; 10 positions agree with TRBD1. The CDR3 runs to 15 residues. V shed 6 bases, J shed 3 bases, and the junction held 5 bases outside the gene matches. The germline V gene has CDR1 SEHNR and CDR2 FQNEAQ (reference sequence). The CDR3, as DNA: TGTGCCAGCAGACGGACAGGGGGAGACAATCAGCCCCAGCATTTT. Residues: CASRRTGGDNQPQHF. Variable domain in full (rest from reference TRBV7-9 and TRBJ1-5): DTGVSQNPRHKITKRGQNVTFRCDPISEHNRLYWYRQTLGQGPEFLTYFQNEAQLEKSRLLSDRFSAERPKGSFSTLEIQRTEQGDSAMYLCASRRTGGDNQPQHFGDGTRLSIL.

The chain couples TRBV2 to TRBJ2-7; D is uncertain. The length of the CDR3 is 12 residues. The V gene lost 5 bases and the J gene lost 0 bases, with 5 bases spanning the gap. The germline CDR1 and CDR2 sequences are SNHLY and FYNNEI. CDR3 in amino acids: CASSLLSYEQYF. The CDR3 nucleotides read TGTGCCAGCAGTCTACTCTCCTACGAGCAGTACTTC.

This clone is a singleton in its sample. The J gene is TRBJ1-1, the V gene TRBV18; D might be TRBD1 (5 bases). The CDR3 sequence is 14 residues long. The germline gives CDR1 KGHSH, CDR2 LQKENI. V dropped 4 bases and J dropped 1 base, with 10 bases sitting between them. The CDR3, as DNA: TGTGCCAGCTCACTCGCGACAGAGAACACTGAAGCTTTCTTT. Its translation: CASSLATENTEAFF.

This clone was detected only once. V is TRBV12-3 or TRBV12-4 and J is TRBJ2-1; a weak D match, TRBD2 (6 bases). This CDR3 is 13 amino acids long. The V gene lost 0 bases and the J gene lost 10 bases, with 10 bases spanning the gap. This CDR3 reads CASSLASLAEQFF. DNA of the CDR3: TGTGCCAGCAGTTTAGCGAGTCTAGCGGAGCAGTTCTTC.

The rearrangement joins TRBV9 to TRBJ1-5; 9 nucleotides line up with TRBD1. This CDR3 region has 15 residues. Germline CDR1 SGDLS, CDR2 YYNGEE. Trimming cost V 4 bases and J 2 bases; bases outside gene matches: 4. CDR3 sequence reads: CASSSGQGGNQPQHF. The CDR3 DNA reads TGTGCCAGCAGCTCGGGACAGGGAGGCAATCAGCCCCAGCATTTT.

This clone was counted only a few times. The rearrangement joins TRBV27 to TRBJ2-1, with 10 bases lining up with TRBD1. This CDR3 is built from 15 residues. Germline V gene lookup returns CDR1 MNHEY and CDR2 SMNVEV (reference sequence). J gave up 2 bases and V 5 bases, and 3 bases lay outside the gene matches. The CDR3 sequence: CASSPGTGAYNEQFF. CDR3 bases: TGTGCCAGCAGTCCCGGGACAGGGGCCTACAATGAGCAGTTCTTC.

This chain joins TRBV6-6 and TRBJ2-5, with TRBD1 identical over 8 bases. The J segment lost 4 bases and the V segment lost 2 bases, leaving 6 bases of the junction unmatched. CDR3 length: 15 residues. CDR1 is MNHNY, CDR2 SVGAGI, per germline (reference sequence). CDR3: CASSYRQGILETQYF. The CDR3 region has the DNA TGTGCCAGCAGTTACAGACAGGGGATCCTAGAGACCCAGTACTTC.